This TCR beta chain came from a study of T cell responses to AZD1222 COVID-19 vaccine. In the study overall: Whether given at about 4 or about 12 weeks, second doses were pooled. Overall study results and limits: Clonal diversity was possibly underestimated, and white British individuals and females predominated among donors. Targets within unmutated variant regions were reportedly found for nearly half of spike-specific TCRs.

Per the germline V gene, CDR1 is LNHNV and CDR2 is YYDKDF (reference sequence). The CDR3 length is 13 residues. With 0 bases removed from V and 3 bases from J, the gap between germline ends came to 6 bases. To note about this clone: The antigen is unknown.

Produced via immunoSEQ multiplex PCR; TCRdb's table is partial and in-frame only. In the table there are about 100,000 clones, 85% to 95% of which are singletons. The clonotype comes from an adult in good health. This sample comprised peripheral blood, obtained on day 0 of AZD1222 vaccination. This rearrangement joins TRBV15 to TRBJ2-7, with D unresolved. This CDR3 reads CATSRDLRYEQYF. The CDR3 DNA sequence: TGTGCCACCAGCAGAGATCTCCGCTACGAGCAGTACTTC.